Listed here are 32 T cell receptor beta chains from one sample, sequenced in a study of shared clonotypes between healthy human individuals. Data came from immunoSEQ multiplex PCR; TCRdb stores just in-frame clones and leaves some out. The table shows about 470,000 clones, with around 75% occurring only once. The sample consisted of PBMCs. The source of these receptors is a woman aged 40 to 50 in good health. Some clones in this sample may be carry-over from other donors' samples.

In its sample, this clone was seen a few times. The genes are TRBV27 and TRBJ1-5, with D uncertain. V lost 4 bases and J lost 4, with 8 bases in between. The CDR3 runs to 13 residues. The germline CDR1 and CDR2 sequences are MNHEY and SMNVEV (reference sequence). CDR3 residues: CASSSTLNQPQHF. CDR3 DNA sequence: TGTGCCAGCAGTTCGACACTTAATCAGCCCCAGCATTTT.

The rearrangement joins TRBV19 to TRBJ1-5; D is possibly TRBD1 (6 bases). Germline CDR1 and CDR2: LNHDA and SQIVND (reference sequence). The CDR3 extends over 18 amino acids. The V end lost 0 bases, the J end lost 0 bases, and 15 bases lay between the germline ends. The CDR3 nucleotides read TGTGCCAGTAGTATAGATGGGGGGGGCAGATATAGCAATCAGCCCCAGCATTTT. As protein: CASSIDGGGRYSNQPQHF.

The J gene is TRBJ2-5, the V gene TRBV6-1; 8 nucleotides match TRBD1. Losses at the gene ends were 1 base for V and 4 bases for J; bases not matched to a gene: 5. CDR3 length: 15 amino acids. Germline values: CDR1 MNHNS, CDR2 SASEGT. CDR3 region: CASSEGTGSRETQYF. CDR3 DNA: TGTGCCAGCAGTGAAGGGACAGGGAGTCGAGAGACCCAGTACTTC.

J is TRBJ2-3 and V is TRBV27; 7 nucleotides line up with TRBD2. Germline CDR1 is MNHEY and CDR2 is SMNVEV (reference sequence). The CDR3 extends over 13 amino acids. V shed 2 bases and J 6 bases; nucleotides not matched to a gene: 2. CDR3 bases: TGTGCCAGCAGTTTAAGTAGCGGGGATACGCAGTATTTT. Its protein is CASSLSSGDTQYF.

The chain links TRBV7-8 to TRBJ2-7; maybe TRBD2 (5 bases). Trimming cost V 1 base and J 3 bases, with 13 bases left between them. The CDR3 has 15 residues. In germline, CDR1 is SGHVS, CDR2 FQNEAQ. CDR3 in DNA: TGTGCCAGCAGCTTAGAGTCTACTCGGGGCTACGAGCAGTACTTC. This encodes CASSLESTRGYEQYF.

The rearrangement joins TRBV6-5 to TRBJ2-7, with D uncertain. The CDR3 is made up of 14 amino acids. The V gene's germline CDR1 is MNHEY and CDR2 SVGAGI. V dropped 2 bases and J dropped 0 bases, with 8 bases sitting between them. This CDR3 is CASSYGESSYEQYF. CDR3 nucleotides: TGTGCCAGCAGTTACGGCGAGAGCTCCTACGAGCAGTACTTC.

This chain joins TRBV18 and TRBJ2-7; 15 nucleotides agree with TRBD2. The length of the CDR3 is 16 residues. J gave up 2 bases and V 3 bases, and 2 bases lay outside the gene matches. The germline V gene encodes CDR1 KGHSH and CDR2 LQKENI. This chain's CDR3 is CASSPGLAGGTYEQYF. The CDR3 DNA sequence: TGTGCCAGCTCACCGGGACTAGCGGGAGGAACCTACGAGCAGTACTTC.

V gene TRBV18 combines with J gene TRBJ1-2; D unclear. The CDR3 spans 12 residues. The V and J ends lost 3 bases and 3 bases respectively, with 5 bases between them. Germline CDR1 reads KGHSH; CDR2 reads LQKENI. This CDR3 is CASSPEDYGYTF. CDR3 sequence (DNA): TGTGCCAGCTCACCGGAGGACTATGGCTACACCTTC.

The rearrangement links TRBV19 to TRBJ2-3; D is perhaps TRBD1 or TRBD2 (5 bases each). Trimming shortened V by 2 bases and J by 1 base, and 10 bases separated the two germline ends. This CDR3 region has 15 residues. The V gene's germline CDR1 is LNHDA and CDR2 SQIVND (reference sequence). The CDR3 is CASSIPGSGTDTQYF. CDR3 coding DNA: TGTGCCAGTAGTATACCAGGGAGTGGCACAGATACGCAGTATTTT.

The rearrangement uses TRBV10-3 and TRBJ2-1; 9 nucleotides line up with TRBD2. Germline CDR1 ENHRY, CDR2 SYGVKD. The CDR3 is 14 residues long. V dropped 4 bases and J dropped 4; count of bases not matched to a gene: 2. Here the CDR3 reads CAISGLAGYNEQFF. Here the CDR3 DNA reads TGTGCCATCAGTGGGCTAGCGGGATACAATGAGCAGTTCTTC.

This chain connects TRBV5-6 to TRBJ2-5, with TRBD2 matching 9 bases. V dropped 5 bases and J dropped 0; count of bases not matched to a gene: 5. The CDR3 is 15 residues long. CDR1 is SGHDT, CDR2 YYEEEE, per germline. This CDR3 is CASRRLAAYQETQYF. The CDR3 coding sequence is TGTGCCAGCAGGAGACTAGCGGCCTACCAAGAGACCCAGTACTTC.

The gene calls are TRBV28 and TRBJ2-1, with 9 bases matching TRBD2. CDR1 and CDR2 (germline): MDHEN, SYDVKM. Trimming at V came to 3 bases and at J to 1 base, leaving 4 bases not matched to a gene. There are 16 residues in the CDR3. CDR3 sequence reads: CASSLPLAGSYNEQFF. CDR3 coding DNA: TGTGCCAGCAGTTTGCCCCTAGCGGGGTCCTACAATGAGCAGTTCTTC.

CDR3 region: CASSPDGLGHYGYTF. As DNA, the CDR3 is TGCGCCAGCAGCCCCGACGGATTAGGCCACTATGGCTACACCTTC. This chain joins TRBV5-1 and TRBJ1-2; D is unresolved. The CDR3 covers 15 residues. Germline loops: CDR1 SGHRS, CDR2 YFSETQ. Trimming took 4 bases from V and 3 from J, leaving 16 bases between them.

The V and J genes are TRBV5-1 and TRBJ1-1; D not resolved. This CDR3 comprises 16 residues. Looked up from germline, CDR1 is SGHRS and CDR2 is YFSETQ. The V end lost 1 base, the J end lost 4 bases, and 17 bases lay between the germline ends. CDR3 sequence reads: CASSLSPTASTTEAFF. The DNA of the CDR3 is TGCGCCAGCAGCTTGAGTCCTACGGCCAGCACCACTGAAGCTTTCTTT. Based on the CDR3 plus reference TRBV5-1 and TRBJ1-1, the full variable domain is KAGVTQTPRYLIKTRGQQVTLSCSPISGHRSVSWYQQTPGQGLQFLFEYFSETQRNKGNFPGRFSGRQFSNSRSEMNVSTLELGDSALYLCASSLSPTASTTEAFFGQGTRLTVV.

The rearrangement uses TRBV28 and TRBJ2-1; 9 bases agree with TRBD1. The CDR3 covers 16 residues. CDR1 MDHEN and CDR2 SYDVKM come from the germline V gene. With 2 bases clipped from V and 6 bases from J, the junction kept 8 bases outside the gene matches. The CDR3 nucleotides read TGTGCCAGCAGTTTAATGGGACAGGGTCGGGTCAATGAGCAGTTCTTC. Its protein is CASSLMGQGRVNEQFF.

CDR3 bases: TGTGCCAGCAGCTTAGGTTCTCGACGAAATCAGCCCCAGCATTTT. This translates into CASSLGSRRNQPQHF. The chain combines TRBV7-9 with TRBJ1-5, with no clear D. The V gene's germline CDR1 is SEHNR and CDR2 FQNEAQ (reference sequence). The V end was cut by 1 base, the J end by 4 bases, with 11 bases between. This CDR3 region has 15 residues.

The chain employs TRBV5-4 and TRBJ1-4; TRBD1 agrees at 10 bases. This CDR3 contains 19 residues. The J segment lost 1 base and the V segment lost 0 bases, leaving 9 bases of the junction unmatched. In germline, CDR1 is SGHNT, CDR2 YYREEE (reference sequence). The CDR3 DNA reads TGTGCCAGCAGCTTGGTGCGCGGGACAGGGGCAGAAACTAATGAAAAACTGTTTTTT. This codes for CASSLVRGTGAETNEKLFF.

Ten or more counts support this clone. The V call is TRBV6-6, the J call TRBJ2-2; D unresolved. Germline V CDR1 and CDR2: MNHNY, SVGAGI (reference sequence). V lost 7 bases, J lost 2 bases, and 14 bases lay in between. The CDR3 covers 15 residues. The CDR3 reads CASTTAQTNTGELFF. Here the CDR3 DNA reads TGTGCCAGCACCACCGCACAGACCAACACCGGGGAGCTGTTTTTT.

V gene TRBV5-1 combines with J gene TRBJ2-3; 7 nucleotides match TRBD2. The junction had 11 bases not matched to a gene; V was cut back by 0 bases and J by 4 bases. Germline V gives CDR1 SGHRS, CDR2 YFSETQ. The CDR3 covers 17 residues. CDR3 in amino acids: CASSLGLSAGAPDTQYF. The CDR3, as DNA: TGCGCCAGCAGCTTGGGGCTTTCTGCGGGAGCACCAGATACGCAGTATTTT. The full variable domain, in which reference TRBV5-1 and TRBJ2-3 provide the parts outside the CDR3, is KAGVTQTPRYLIKTRGQQVTLSCSPISGHRSVSWYQQTPGQGLQFLFEYFSETQRNKGNFPGRFSGRQFSNSRSEMNVSTLELGDSALYLCASSLGLSAGAPDTQYFGPGTRLTVL.

The chain couples TRBV27 to TRBJ2-7; TRBD2 is a possible D gene (6 bases). Per germline, CDR1 MNHEY and CDR2 SMNVEV (reference sequence). The CDR3 runs 15 residues. V lost 1 base to trimming and J lost 1 base, with 11 bases between them. The CDR3 coding sequence is TGTGCCAGCAGTTTATGGGGGACTGGATCCTACGAGCAGTACTTC. Translation: CASSLWGTGSYEQYF.

This chain links TRBV28 with TRBJ2-7; 8 bases fit TRBD1. The ends lost 5 bases at V and 7 bases at J; junction bases unmatched: 7. The germline V gene has CDR1 MDHEN and CDR2 SYDVKM. There are 13 residues in the CDR3. The CDR3 region is CASSPQGAQEQYF. DNA for the CDR3: TGTGCCAGCAGTCCCCAGGGGGCTCAGGAGCAGTACTTC. Together with reference TRBV28 and TRBJ2-7, the CDR3 gives the full variable domain: DVKVTQSSRYLVKRTGEKVFLECVQDMDHENMFWYRQDPGLGLRLIYFSYDVKMKEKGDIPEGYSVSREKKERFSLILESASTNQTSMYLCASSPQGAQEQYFGPGTRLTVT.

Comment on this clone: Different DNA sequences within this sample yield the same CDR3. DNA of the CDR3: TGTGCCAGCAGCTTCAGCTACAATGAGCAGTTCTTC. This gives the protein CASSFSYNEQFF. This chain connects TRBV7-2 to TRBJ2-1; D uncertain. CDR1 and CDR2 (germline): SGHTA, FQGNSA. CDR3 size: 12 residues. The V end lost 3 bases, the J end lost 3 bases, and 3 bases lay between the germline ends.

The chain employs TRBV10-3 and TRBJ2-5; TRBD1 aligns across 10 bases. In germline, CDR1 is ENHRY, CDR2 SYGVKD. J lost 5 bases, V lost 6 bases, and 3 bases had no gene match. The CDR3 sequence is 13 residues long. The CDR3 reads CAIRTGGVETQYF. The DNA of the CDR3 is TGTGCCATCAGGACAGGGGGCGTCGAGACCCAGTACTTC.

The chain has TRBV6-1 and TRBJ2-1, with unresolved D. The CDR3 contains 14 residues. Trimming removed 8 bases at V and 9 bases at J, with 20 bases between. CDR1 MNHNS and CDR2 SASEGT come from the germline V gene. CDR3 DNA: TGTGCCAGCGTCTTTAGTGTATCTTTGAGTGAGCAGTTCTTC. The encoded protein is CASVFSVSLSEQFF.

Only a few counts were recorded for this clone. The chain is built from TRBV9 and TRBJ2-4, with a possible D match to TRBD2 (6 bases). Germline V CDR1 and CDR2: SGDLS, YYNGEE. Trimming left V 2 bases short and J 5 bases short, with 11 bases between. This CDR3 contains 14 residues. The CDR3 is CASSVRGAENIQYF. As DNA, the CDR3 is TGTGCCAGCAGCGTGCGCGGGGCAGAAAACATTCAGTACTTC.

The V and J genes are TRBV30 and TRBJ1-2; the D gene is possibly TRBD1 (5 bases). Trimming took off 1 base at V and 4 bases at J, with 13 bases between the two ends. The CDR3 sequence is 14 residues long. The germline gives CDR1 GTSNPN, CDR2 SVGIG (reference sequence). The CDR3 coding sequence is TGTGCCTGGAGTGACTCGGGGGAGGCCTATGGCTACACCTTC. Translated, it gives CAWSDSGEAYGYTF.

The chain has TRBV7-8 and TRBJ2-1; possible D gene TRBD1, 6 bases. V lost 3 bases, J lost 6 bases, and 9 bases lay in between. The V gene's germline CDR1 is SGHVS and CDR2 FQNEAQ. The length of the CDR3 is 13 residues. CDR3 nucleotides: TGTGCCAGCAGCTTTCAGGGGAGCAATGAGCAGTTCTTC. Translating gives CASSFQGSNEQFF.

With regard to this clone: This sequence may be a read error, since a much larger clone differs from it by one base. The chain uses TRBV11-2 and TRBJ1-3; no definite D call. The CDR3 has 14 residues. In germline, CDR1 is SGHAT, CDR2 FQNNGV. V lost 3 bases to trimming and J lost 0 bases, with 6 bases between them. The CDR3 spells CASSFGSSGNTIYF. CDR3 DNA sequence: TGTGCCAGCAGCTTTGGGAGCTCTGGAAACACCATATATTTT.

This clone occurred many times. The chain combines TRBV2 with TRBJ2-7; tentative D call: TRBD1 (6 bases). The V gene's germline CDR1 is SNHLY and CDR2 FYNNEI. V dropped 6 bases and J dropped 0 bases, with 9 bases sitting between them. This CDR3 region has 13 residues. CDR3 in DNA: TGTGCCAGCAGCAGGGGTCGCTCCTACGAGCAGTACTTC. This translates into CASSRGRSYEQYF.

There are a few counts of this clone. The V gene is TRBV18, the J gene TRBJ1-5; D is possibly TRBD1 (6 bases). The CDR3 is 14 residues long. Trimming removed 4 bases from V and 3 bases from J, with 10 bases in between. The germline CDR1 and CDR2 sequences are KGHSH and LQKENI. CDR3 sequence (DNA): TGTGCCAGCTCACTCACAGGGATCAATCAGCCCCAGCATTTT. Protein: CASSLTGINQPQHF.

The chain combines TRBV12-5 with TRBJ2-7; no clear D. With 3 bases removed from V and 7 bases from J, the gap between germline ends came to 10 bases. The CDR3 consists of 12 residues. The germline V gene has CDR1 LGHNT and CDR2 FRNRAP. In DNA form, the CDR3 reads TGTGCTAGTGGTTTCTCGAGGAGTGAGCAGTACTTC. Amino acid sequence: CASGFSRSEQYF. Supplemented by reference TRBV12-5 and TRBJ2-7, the full variable domain reads DARVTQTPRHKVTEMGQEVTMRCQPILGHNTVFWYRQTMMQGLELLAYFRNRAPLDDSGMPKDRFSAEMPDATLATLKIQPSEPRDSAVYFCASGFSRSEQYFGPGTRLTVT.

This rearrangement joins TRBV21-1 to TRBJ2-7; the DNA was not used to check the table's D call, TRBD2. TRBV21-1 is reported as a pseudogene. CDR3 size: 14 residues. CDR3 bases: TGTGACGGGGGGAGAACTAGCGGGAGGCCTCCATCGTACTTC. Translating gives CDGGRTSGRPPSYF.